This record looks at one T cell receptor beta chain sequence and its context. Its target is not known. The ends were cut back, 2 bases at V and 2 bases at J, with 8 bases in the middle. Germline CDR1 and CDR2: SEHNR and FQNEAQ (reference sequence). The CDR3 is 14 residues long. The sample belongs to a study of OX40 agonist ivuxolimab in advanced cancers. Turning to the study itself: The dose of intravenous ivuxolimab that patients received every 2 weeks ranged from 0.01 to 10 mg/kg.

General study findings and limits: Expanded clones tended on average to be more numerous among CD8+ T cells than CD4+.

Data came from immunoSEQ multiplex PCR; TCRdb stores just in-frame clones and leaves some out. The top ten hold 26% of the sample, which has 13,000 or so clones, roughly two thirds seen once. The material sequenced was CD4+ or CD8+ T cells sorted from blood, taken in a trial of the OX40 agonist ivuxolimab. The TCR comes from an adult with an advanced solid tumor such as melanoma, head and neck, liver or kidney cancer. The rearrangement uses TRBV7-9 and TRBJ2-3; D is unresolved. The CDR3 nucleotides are TGTGCCAGCAGCTTAATCAAGTACACAGATACGCAGTATTTT. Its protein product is CASSLIKYTDTQYF.